The subject of this entry is one T cell receptor beta chain. The antigen is not known. Researchers made TCR cDNA using 5'RACE template switching, and this step added a universal primer site and UMIs. One entry per CDR3 protein, called by TCRdb with MiXCR from the 5' RACE reads. This sample has hundreds of thousands of distinct CDR3 sequences, with 7.5% to 9% found just once. The CDR3 has 17 residues. Germline loops: CDR1 SGHNT, CDR2 YYREEE (reference sequence). V shed 6 bases and J 3 bases; nucleotides not matched to a gene: 16. This entry is derived from a study of T cells after yellow fever vaccination. Study conclusions and caveats: FACS-sorted repertoires could harbor abundant contaminating bulk-population clonotypes. Clonotypes found in both CD4 and CD8 compartments made up a small share. The booster response re-showed most primary clones: 96% CD4, approximately 90% CD8.

V and J are TRBV5-4 and TRBJ1-2, with 8 bases aligning to TRBD1. This receptor was taken from a man in his late teens or twenties who received the YFV17D yellow fever vaccine. The sequencing used CD4+ T cells sorted from PBMCs, collected 5 days after the yellow fever booster vaccination. DNA for the CDR3: TGTGCCAGCAACCTCCCGGGGAGGACAGGGAGCGACTATGGCTACACCTTC. This gives the protein CASNLPGRTGSDYGYTF.